This T cell receptor beta chain originates from a study of patients and donors after allogeneic stem cell transplantation. A single record per CDR3 protein comes from TCRdb applying MiXCR to the RT-PCR reads. Of 410,000 or so distinct CDR3 sequences detected, 16% appear once; the ten largest clones hold about 7%. Germline V gene lookup returns CDR1 ENHRY and CDR2 SYGVKD. Trimming removed 0 bases at V and 4 bases at J, with 12 bases between. The CDR3 has 16 amino acids. This clonotype was seen repeatedly, ten times or more. This TCR derives from a human donor who was either an allogeneic HSCT recipient or a stem cell or donor lymphocyte infusion donor (not recorded which). It is not recorded whose cells these are; they may come from a transplant donor. This sequence joins TRBV10-3 and TRBJ2-2; D could derive from TRBD1 or TRBD2 (5 bases each). Sequencing was done on a sample of blood, either unsorted or a sorted T cell fraction (not recorded which). The CDR3 spells CAISESNPGSTGELFF. DNA for the CDR3: TGTGCCATCAGTGAGTCGAATCCAGGGAGCACCGGGGAGCTGTTTTTT.